Each of the 5 T cell receptor beta chains below was sequenced from the same sample in a study of CD4 and CD8 cells across lung adenocarcinoma regions. From the PCR reads, TCRdb called clonotypes with MiXCR, one entry per CDR3 protein. The data show roughly 25,000 distinct CDR3 sequences, more than 40% seen once. Material for sequencing was CD8+ T cells from the center of a lung tumor. The receptors derive from a male donor with lung adenocarcinoma. The CD4 and CD8 labels of this study may be unreliable.

This clonotype has only one observation. V usage is TRBV5-1 and J usage is TRBJ2-5; 8 bases agree with TRBD2. The J call is uncertain, as TRBJ2-7 better fits the DNA end. CDR1 is SGHRS and CDR2 is YFSETQ in the germline V gene. The CDR3 totals 15 residues. CDR3 sequence: CASSFITSGTNEQYF. CDR3 DNA: TGCGCCAGCAGCTTCATAACTAGCGGAACAAACGAGCAGTACTTC.

The rearrangement joins TRBV27 to TRBJ2-3, with D possibly called TRBD1 or TRBD2 (6 bases each). There are 17 residues in the CDR3. Germline assignment: CDR1 MNHEY and CDR2 SMNVEV (reference sequence). V lost 5 bases and J lost 7, with 25 bases in between. As DNA, the CDR3 is TGTGCCAGCAGTCCCCAAGGAGGGGGGAGAGAGAAAAATACGCAGTATTTT. Translation gives CASSPQGGGREKNTQYF.

The chain has TRBV12-3 or TRBV12-4 and TRBJ2-1; D is possibly TRBD1 or TRBD2 (5 bases each). The CDR3 loop spans 14 amino acids. The V end was cut by 5 bases, the J end by 13 bases, with 21 bases between. CDR3 nucleotide sequence: TGTGCCAGCAGTCCCCGTGGGGGTCACGAGACCCAGTTCTTC. Translation gives CASSPRGGHETQFF.

The chain has TRBV6-1 and TRBJ2-4; 10 nucleotides align to TRBD2. This CDR3 has 14 residues. Per the germline V gene, CDR1 is MNHNS and CDR2 is SASEGT. J was trimmed by 10 bases and V by 6 bases; bases with no gene match: 9. DNA of the CDR3: TGTGCCAGCAGGCTAGCGGGAGCCCCAGATATTCAGTACTTC. This gives the protein CASRLAGAPDIQYF.

The CDR3 sequence is CASRPGRNSYEQYF. The CDR3 coding sequence is TGTGCCAGCAGGCCGGGACGGAACTCCTACGAGCAGTACTTC. V is TRBV6-1 and J is TRBJ2-7; the D call may be TRBD1 or TRBD2 (5 bases each). The CDR3 has 14 amino acids. The ends were cut back, 6 bases at V and 0 bases at J, with 12 bases in the middle. CDR1 MNHNS and CDR2 SASEGT come from the germline V gene.